Sequencing of this T cell receptor (beta chain) was carried out in a study of human T cells and chemical hapten exposure. Overall study findings and caveats: Compared to controls, expanded TCRs made significantly more large clusters of similar CDR3s.

One entry per CDR3 protein, called by TCRdb with MiXCR from the RACE reads. This sample yields some 96,000 distinct CDR3 sequences, of which 27% are seen a single time; about a tenth belongs to the top ten. On this clonotype: Its specificity is not known.

Time point noted: patch test 3, about 24 weeks after DPC sensitization. Specified treatment: therapeutic diphenylcyclopropenone sensitization with weekly scalp DPC. Source: whole blood, taken in connection with sensitization to the hapten diphenylcyclopropenone (DPC). The TCR originated in a man aged 40-49 years with alopecia areata. Some clones in this sample may be carry-over from other donors' samples.

CDR3 nucleotides: TGTGCCAGCAGCACAAGCGAGGGGCGGGAGGTTTCAGATACGCAGTATTTT. It specifies CASSTSEGREVSDTQYF. This chain links TRBV21-1 with TRBJ2-3; the D segment call TRBD2 is taken from the table without a DNA check. TRBV21-1 is recorded as a pseudogene. The CDR3 length is 17 residues.